Shown below are 30 T cell receptor beta chains from a single sample sequenced in a study of cytomegalovirus exposure and HLA in healthy donors. The PCR made use of 60 Vbeta and 13 Jbeta primers. Assay used: immunoSEQ multiplex PCR; TCRdb lists only in-frame clones, some missing. The sample shows around 160,000 clones, about 75% of them seen only once. The sequenced sample was PBMCs. The receptors derive from a man in his late teens or twenties in good health and CMV-seropositive.

This chain joins TRBV13 and TRBJ1-3, with 9 bases matching TRBD1. Per germline, CDR1 PRHDT and CDR2 FYEKMQ (reference sequence). CDR3 length equals 13 residues. Trimming took 7 bases from V and 3 from J; bases not matched to a gene: 1. CDR3 protein: CASMGQGGNTIYF. Written as DNA, the CDR3 is TGTGCCAGCATGGGACAGGGTGGAAACACCATATATTTT.

The chain carries TRBV6-1 and TRBJ2-7; no reliable D call. The V gene's germline CDR1 is MNHNS and CDR2 SASEGT. This CDR3 region has 14 residues. Trimming took 3 bases from V and 1 from J, leaving 10 bases between them. DNA for the CDR3: TGTGCCAGCAGTGAGGGTAGACTGTCCTACGAGCAGTACGTC. Protein product: CASSEGRLSYEQYV.

The chain combines TRBV7-2 with TRBJ2-1, with 7 bases identical to TRBD1. The ends lost 5 bases at V and 10 bases at J; junction bases unmatched: 11. Per germline, CDR1 SGHTA and CDR2 FQGNSA. The CDR3 is 14 residues long. DNA for the CDR3: TGTGCCAGCAGCGCCCGACAGGGAACGAGGGAGCAGTTCTTC. It is translated as CASSARQGTREQFF.

This chain uses TRBV19 with TRBJ1-4; 8 positions match TRBD1. CDR1 and CDR2 from the germline V gene are LNHDA and SQIVND (reference sequence). The V and J ends lost 3 bases and 8 bases, in that order; junction bases with no gene match: 2. The CDR3 runs 13 residues. The CDR3 reads CASSIDRGEKLFF. In DNA form, the CDR3 reads TGTGCCAGTAGTATCGACAGGGGAGAAAAACTGTTTTTT.

This chain connects TRBV28 to TRBJ1-4; 10 positions match TRBD1. CDR3 length equals 15 residues. The germline V gene encodes CDR1 MDHEN and CDR2 SYDVKM. J was trimmed by 8 bases and V by 4 bases; bases with no gene match: 7. Written as DNA, the CDR3 is TGTGCCAGCAGTTCTCCGGGACAGGGGAGCGAAAAACTGTTTTTT. This sequence encodes CASSSPGQGSEKLFF.

With regard to this clone: One end of the junction is discordant with germline, which a read error may explain. The genes are TRBV30 and TRBJ2-3, with 12 bases lining up with TRBD1. Germline V gene sequence: CDR1 GTSNPN, CDR2 SVGIG (reference sequence). The CDR3 is made up of 11 amino acids. The CDR3 sequence is CAWEGQGALNF. CDR3 DNA: TGTGCCTGGGAGGGACAGGGGGCGCTGAATTTT. Filled out from reference TRBV30 and TRBJ2-3, the complete variable domain reads SQTIHQWPATLVQPVGSPLSLECTVEGTSNPNLYWYRQAAGRGLQLLFYSVGIGQISSEVPQNLSASRPQDRQFILSSKKLLLSDSGFYLCAWEGQGALNFGPGTRLTVL.

The chain couples TRBV5-1 to TRBJ2-2, with D uncertain. This CDR3 has 15 residues. In germline, CDR1 is SGHRS, CDR2 YFSETQ. V was pared by 3 bases and J by 1 base, with 10 bases between. The CDR3 protein is CASSSPSKNTGELFF. CDR3 DNA sequence: TGCGCCAGCAGCTCACCATCTAAGAACACCGGGGAGCTGTTTTTT.

The chain carries TRBV28 and TRBJ1-2, with 9 nucleotides matching TRBD1. Losses at the gene ends were 6 bases for V and 7 bases for J; bases not matched to a gene: 9. CDR3 length: 14 residues. Per the germline V gene, CDR1 is MDHEN and CDR2 is SYDVKM. CDR3 sequence (DNA): TGTGCCAGCAGCCCCGACAGGGGGTGGGGTGGCTACACCTTC. Its protein product is CASSPDRGWGGYTF.

The chain uses TRBV7-9 and TRBJ2-2; 7 positions match TRBD1. The germline CDR1 and CDR2 sequences are SEHNR and FQNEAQ (reference sequence). V was pared by 5 bases and J by 4 bases, with 7 bases of the junction left unmatched. The CDR3 has 15 residues. CDR3: CASSMTGPGTGELFF. CDR3 bases: TGTGCCAGCAGCATGACAGGGCCGGGCACCGGGGAGCTGTTTTTT.

This clone has only a few counts. The J gene is TRBJ1-1, the V gene TRBV6-5, with 7 positions matching TRBD1. Germline V gives CDR1 MNHEY, CDR2 SVGAGI. This CDR3 region has 14 residues. J was trimmed by 1 base and V by 6 bases; bases with no gene match: 5. The CDR3 coding sequence is TGTGCCAGCAGACTGGGACAGCAGAACACTGAAGCTTTCTTT. Protein sequence: CASRLGQQNTEAFF.

The J gene is TRBJ1-4, the V gene TRBV27, with a tentative D call TRBD1 (5 bases). Deletions cut 0 bases from V and 10 bases from J, with 15 bases between. Germline V lookup: CDR1 MNHEY, CDR2 SMNVEV (reference sequence). This CDR3 contains 15 residues. CDR3 protein: CASSLSFRFQGKLFF. CDR3 coding DNA: TGTGCCAGCAGTTTATCCTTCCGCTTCCAGGGAAAACTGTTTTTT.

The chain is built from TRBV27 and TRBJ2-7, with unresolved D. Germline assignment: CDR1 MNHEY and CDR2 SMNVEV (reference sequence). This CDR3 is built from 13 residues. V was pared by 7 bases and J by 6 bases, with 16 bases between. The chain's CDR3 is CASKALGQFEQYV. As DNA, the CDR3 is TGTGCCAGCAAGGCCCTTGGGCAATTCGAGCAGTACGTC.

This clone was observed a few times. The chain links TRBV27 to TRBJ2-6, with 8 nucleotides matching TRBD2. This CDR3 comprises 18 residues. Germline values: CDR1 MNHEY, CDR2 SMNVEV (reference sequence). Trimming took 8 bases from V and 1 from J; bases not matched to a gene: 13. In DNA, the CDR3 is TGTGCCAGCGCCCAGACAGGACTAGCTGCATCTGGGGCCAACGTCCTGACTTTC. This gives the protein CASAQTGLAASGANVLTF.

This clone was detected a few times. The rearrangement links TRBV2 to TRBJ2-2; TRBD1 matches at 7 bases. This CDR3 is built from 15 residues. V lost 6 bases to trimming and J lost 5 bases; unmatched junction nucleotides: 9. The germline gives CDR1 SNHLY, CDR2 FYNNEI. CDR3 bases: TGTGCCAGCAGCGCCGTTAGGGGGCGAACCGGGGAGCTGTTTTTT. This sequence encodes CASSAVRGRTGELFF.

The rearrangement uses TRBV4-1 and TRBJ2-1; 10 bases are a match to TRBD1. Germline CDR1 and CDR2: MGHRA and YSYEKL. The CDR3 totals 17 residues. With V trimmed by 4 bases and J by 2 bases, 8 bases remained unmatched. CDR3 protein: CASSPSPGTGAYNEQFF. The CDR3 bases are TGCGCCAGCAGCCCGAGCCCCGGGACAGGGGCCTACAATGAGCAGTTCTTC.

The CDR3 nucleotides read TGCAGCGTTGGCGACAGGGCGACAGATACGCAGTATTTT. It translates to CSVGDRATDTQYF. The genes are TRBV29-1 and TRBJ2-3; 7 nucleotides agree with TRBD1. The V segment lost 4 bases and the J segment 3 bases; nucleotides outside the gene matches: 4. This CDR3 has 13 amino acids. The germline V gene encodes CDR1 SQVTM and CDR2 ANQGSEA.

In its sample, this clone was seen a few times. The gene calls are TRBV29-1 and TRBJ2-1, with TRBD2 matching 12 bases. CDR3 length equals 18 residues. The V segment lost 7 bases and the J segment 0 bases; nucleotides outside the gene matches: 13. The V gene's germline CDR1 is SQVTM and CDR2 ANQGSEA. In DNA, the CDR3 is TGCAGCGCCAAGACTAGCGGGAGAGTCCGGTACTCCTACAATGAGCAGTTCTTC. Protein product: CSAKTSGRVRYSYNEQFF.

This clone has a handful of counts. This rearrangement joins TRBV27 to TRBJ1-1; the match to TRBD1 covers 8 bases. Losses at the gene ends were 4 bases for V and 10 bases for J; bases not matched to a gene: 11. The CDR3 is 14 amino acids. Germline V CDR1 and CDR2: MNHEY, SMNVEV (reference sequence). Written as DNA, the CDR3 is TGTGCCAGCAGTTACGATAGGACAGGGCACCGAGCTTTCTTT. Encoded protein: CASSYDRTGHRAFF.

The chain recombines TRBV5-1 with TRBJ2-1; 10 nucleotides line up with TRBD2. The CDR3 extends over 16 amino acids. With V trimmed by 2 bases and J by 2 bases, 4 bases remained unmatched. The V gene's germline CDR1 is SGHRS and CDR2 YFSETQ. CDR3 region: CASSFGTSGTYNEQFF. The CDR3 nucleotides read TGCGCCAGCAGCTTTGGAACTAGCGGGACCTACAATGAGCAGTTCTTC.

The rearrangement links TRBV19 to TRBJ1-1; D is perhaps TRBD1 (6 bases). V was pared by 7 bases and J by 0 bases, with 18 bases between. Germline CDR1 and CDR2: LNHDA and SQIVND (reference sequence). CDR3 length equals 16 residues. CDR3 nucleotide sequence: TGTGCCAGTACCAATATGGGGAGGGGGATGAACACTGAAGCTTTCTTT. Translated, it gives CASTNMGRGMNTEAFF.

The chain uses TRBV5-1 and TRBJ1-2, with a possible D match to TRBD1 (5 bases). V dropped 4 bases and J dropped 4 bases, with 17 bases sitting between them. CDR1 is SGHRS and CDR2 is YFSETQ in the germline V gene. This CDR3 comprises 15 residues. In DNA form, the CDR3 reads TGCGCCAGCAGCCCCGACCGAACTGGGGCCTATGGCTACACCTTC. Protein sequence: CASSPDRTGAYGYTF.

The chain uses TRBV11-2 and TRBJ2-6; perhaps TRBD2 as D (5 bases). This CDR3 contains 16 residues. V shed 5 bases and J shed 0 bases, with 11 bases lying between them. Germline V lookup: CDR1 SGHAT, CDR2 FQNNGV. The CDR3 DNA follows: TGTGCCAGCAGCCCTAGACGGGGCTCTGGGGCCAACGTCCTGACTTTC. Its translation is CASSPRRGSGANVLTF.

In this sample, this clone turned up a few times. V is TRBV18 and J is TRBJ1-2; D is perhaps TRBD1 (5 bases). Trimming left V 3 bases short and J 4 bases short, with 15 bases between. CDR1 and CDR2 (germline): KGHSH, LQKENI. This CDR3 region has 15 residues. Here the CDR3 DNA reads TGTGCCAGCTCACCCCAATCGGAGGGGCGCTATGGCTACACCTTC. Amino acids: CASSPQSEGRYGYTF.

The rearrangement uses TRBV2 and TRBJ1-2; no clear D. The CDR3 is made up of 14 amino acids. V was pared by 4 bases and J by 7 bases, with 16 bases between. The V gene's germline CDR1 is SNHLY and CDR2 FYNNEI. DNA of the CDR3: TGTGCCAGCAGTGCGCCTATCTTACTCTCTGGCTACACCTTC. It is translated as CASSAPILLSGYTF.

The chain uses TRBV4-1 and TRBJ1-1, with 7 nucleotides matching TRBD1. V lost 3 bases and J lost 7; bases outside the gene matches: 11. CDR3 length equals 15 residues. Germline-derived CDR1 and CDR2 are MGHRA and YSYEKL. Here the CDR3 reads CASSQGPVGTVEAFF. CDR3 DNA sequence: TGCGCCAGCAGCCAGGGCCCCGTCGGGACAGTTGAAGCTTTCTTT.

This chain uses TRBV2 with TRBJ1-2; D ambiguous. V lost 3 bases and J 8 bases, leaving 16 bases between the germline ends. CDR1 SNHLY and CDR2 FYNNEI come from the germline V gene. The CDR3 spans 14 residues. The CDR3 region is CASSERGPSPGYTF. The CDR3 DNA is TGTGCCAGCAGTGAGCGAGGTCCTTCTCCCGGCTACACCTTC.

V and J are TRBV27 and TRBJ2-5, with D possibly TRBD2 on 7 matching bases. V was clipped by 2 bases and J by 2 bases, with 12 bases between them. This CDR3 region has 15 residues. The germline gives CDR1 MNHEY, CDR2 SMNVEV (reference sequence). The CDR3 loop is CASSLGGAVQETQYF. As DNA, the CDR3 is TGTGCCAGCAGTTTAGGGGGGGCGGTACAAGAGACCCAGTACTTC.

The V gene is TRBV5-5, the J gene TRBJ1-5; D ambiguous. This CDR3 spans 16 amino acids. V lost 0 bases to trimming and J lost 7 bases, with 17 bases between them. Germline V CDR1 and CDR2: SGHKS, YYEKEE (reference sequence). CDR3 residues: CASSLDGGNLGQPQHF. CDR3 bases: TGTGCCAGCAGCTTGGATGGAGGGAATCTCGGGCAGCCCCAGCATTTT.

The chain links TRBV10-2 to TRBJ2-2; 7 positions match TRBD1. Unmatched junction bases numbered 6, after V lost 5 bases and J lost 0 bases. The germline CDR1 and CDR2 sequences are WSHSY and SAAADI. The CDR3 contains 16 residues. The CDR3 loop reads CASSSRDRSNTGELFF. For the CDR3, the DNA is TGCGCCAGCAGTTCTCGGGACAGATCGAACACCGGGGAGCTGTTTTTT.

About this clone: Different DNA sequences within this sample yield the same CDR3. The chain uses TRBV19 and TRBJ2-2; D call uncertain. V dropped 6 bases and J dropped 0 bases, with 8 bases sitting between them. Germline V gene lookup returns CDR1 LNHDA and CDR2 SQIVND (reference sequence). The CDR3 loop spans 14 amino acids. Written as DNA, the CDR3 is TGTGCCAGTAGCGGCAGCGCGAACACCGGGGAGCTGTTTTTT. It codes for CASSGSANTGELFF. Supplemented by reference TRBV19 and TRBJ2-2, the full variable domain reads DGGITQSPKYLFRKEGQNVTLSCEQNLNHDAMYWYRQDPGQGLRLIYYSQIVNDFQKGDIAEGYSVSREKKESFPLTVTSAQKNPTAFYLCASSGSANTGELFFGEGSRLTVL.